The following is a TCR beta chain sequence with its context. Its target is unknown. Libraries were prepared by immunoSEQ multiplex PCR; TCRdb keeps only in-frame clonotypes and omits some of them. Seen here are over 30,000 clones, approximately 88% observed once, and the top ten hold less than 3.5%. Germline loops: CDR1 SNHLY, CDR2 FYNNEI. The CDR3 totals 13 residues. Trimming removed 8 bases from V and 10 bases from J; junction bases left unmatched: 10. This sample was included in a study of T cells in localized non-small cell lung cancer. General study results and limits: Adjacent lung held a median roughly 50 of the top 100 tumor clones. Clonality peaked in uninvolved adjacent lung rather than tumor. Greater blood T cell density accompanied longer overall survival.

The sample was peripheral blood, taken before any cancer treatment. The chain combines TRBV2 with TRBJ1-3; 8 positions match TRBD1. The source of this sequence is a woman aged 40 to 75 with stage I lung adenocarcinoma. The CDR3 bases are TGTGCCAGCGGACCAGGACAGGGTACAACCATATATTTT. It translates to CASGPGQGTTIYF.